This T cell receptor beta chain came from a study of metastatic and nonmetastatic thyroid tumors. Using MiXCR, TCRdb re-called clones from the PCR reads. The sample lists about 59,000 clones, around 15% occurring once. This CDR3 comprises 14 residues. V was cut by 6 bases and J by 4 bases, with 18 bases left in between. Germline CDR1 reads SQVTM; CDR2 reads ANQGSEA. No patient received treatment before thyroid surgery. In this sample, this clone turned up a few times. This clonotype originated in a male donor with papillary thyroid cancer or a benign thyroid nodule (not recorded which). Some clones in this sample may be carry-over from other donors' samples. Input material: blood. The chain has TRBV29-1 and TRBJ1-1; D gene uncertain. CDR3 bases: TGCAGCGTGGCTTCCCTGTACTTCGGCACTGAAGCTTTCTTT. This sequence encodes CSVASLYFGTEAFF.